Listed here is a single T cell receptor (beta chain). Its antigen is unknown. This sample stems from a study of beta chain features in type 1 diabetes. The investigators reverse transcribed all of the isolated RNA, so they sequenced expressed TCRB transcripts. Sequencing used immunoSEQ multiplex PCR; TCRdb keeps in-frame clones, though not all of them. The profile shows approximately 41,000 clones, roughly 70% of them singletons. Findings and limits, study-wide: Although PCR might favor shorter templates, it would do so equally in patients and controls. There was a moderate but significant shortening of TCRB CDR3s in all four CD4+ subsets of Type 1 diabetes patients. The influence of HLA type on TCRB rearrangement stayed undetermined.

Naive, central memory, regulatory and stem cell-like memory cells within the CD4+ compartment were sorted using CD45RO/CCR7/CD25/CD127/CD95/CD27. V lost 1 base, J lost 9 bases, and 6 bases stayed unmatched. There are 14 residues in the CDR3. The germline gives CDR1 LNHDA, CDR2 SQIVND (reference sequence). Input material: Tregs from blood. The rearrangement joins TRBV19 to TRBJ1-5; TRBD1 agrees at 7 bases. The origin of this receptor is a man between 25 and 39 years old with type 1 diabetes. Some clones in this sample may be carry-over from other donors' samples. The CDR3 DNA is TGTGCCAGTAGTATAGGACAGGGCAAAGGGCCCCAGCATTTT. It encodes CASSIGQGKGPQHF.